This T cell receptor (beta chain) emerged from a study of tumor-infiltrating lymphocytes in primary liver carcinoma. Co-extraction of RNA and DNA was performed on about 19-31 mg of unsorted bulk tissue. Patients diagnosed with primary liver carcinoma received treatment through surgical resection. Enrolled patients were chronically infected with HBV and treatment-naive. This clonotype was seen repeatedly, ten times or more. The junction had 3 bases not matched to a gene; V was cut back by 4 bases and J by 3 bases. This CDR3 is built from 14 residues. The researchers produced TCR beta cDNA from roughly 550 ng total RNA with a constant-region primer. Slightly modified ARM-PCR served as the procedure for the TCR beta libraries. These libraries came from three rounds of nested multiplex PCR. A C-beta reverse primer was combined with TRBV1-TRBV30 forward primers in the first two PCR rounds, and each round had ten to eleven cycles. In TCRdb, the multiplex PCR reads were re-called with MiXCR into one record per CDR3 protein. The sample has about 92,000 distinct CDR3 sequences, approximately 68% seen once.

This chain joins TRBV12-3 or TRBV12-4 and TRBJ2-1; the match to TRBD2 covers 7 bases. Material: tumor-adjacent normal liver tissue. This clonotype was sampled from a man aged 40-50 years with primary liver carcinoma and hepatitis B virus infection. The CDR3: CASSWVAGYNEQFF. DNA of the CDR3: TGTGCCAGCAGTTGGGTAGCGGGCTACAATGAGCAGTTCTTC.